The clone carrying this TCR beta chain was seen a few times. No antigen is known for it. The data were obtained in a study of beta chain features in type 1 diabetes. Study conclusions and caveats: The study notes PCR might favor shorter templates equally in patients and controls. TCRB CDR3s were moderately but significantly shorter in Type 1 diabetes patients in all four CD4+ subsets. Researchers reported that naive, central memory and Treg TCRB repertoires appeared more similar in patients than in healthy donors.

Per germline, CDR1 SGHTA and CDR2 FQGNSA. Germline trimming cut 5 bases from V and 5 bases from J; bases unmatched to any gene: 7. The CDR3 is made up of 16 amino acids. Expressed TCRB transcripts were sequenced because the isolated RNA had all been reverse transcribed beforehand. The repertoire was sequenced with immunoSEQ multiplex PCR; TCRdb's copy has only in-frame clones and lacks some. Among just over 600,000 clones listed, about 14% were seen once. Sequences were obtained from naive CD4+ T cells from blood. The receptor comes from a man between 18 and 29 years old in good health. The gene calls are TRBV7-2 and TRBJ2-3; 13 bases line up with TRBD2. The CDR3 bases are TGTGCCAGCAGCACGCGACTAGCGGGGGGTGGAGATACGCAGTATTTT. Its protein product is CASSTRLAGGGDTQYF.